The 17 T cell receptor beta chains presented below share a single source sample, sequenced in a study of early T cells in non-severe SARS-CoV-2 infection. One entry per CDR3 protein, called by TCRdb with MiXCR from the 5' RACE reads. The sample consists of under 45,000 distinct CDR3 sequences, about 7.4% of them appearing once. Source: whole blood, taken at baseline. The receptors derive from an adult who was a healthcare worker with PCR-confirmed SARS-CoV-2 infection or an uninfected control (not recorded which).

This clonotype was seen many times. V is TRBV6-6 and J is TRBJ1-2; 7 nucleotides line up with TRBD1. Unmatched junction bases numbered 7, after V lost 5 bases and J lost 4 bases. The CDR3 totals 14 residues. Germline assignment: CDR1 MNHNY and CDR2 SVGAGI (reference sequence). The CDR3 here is CASSNRQGAYGYTF. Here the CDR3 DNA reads TGTGCCAGCAGTAACCGACAGGGAGCCTATGGCTACACCTTC.

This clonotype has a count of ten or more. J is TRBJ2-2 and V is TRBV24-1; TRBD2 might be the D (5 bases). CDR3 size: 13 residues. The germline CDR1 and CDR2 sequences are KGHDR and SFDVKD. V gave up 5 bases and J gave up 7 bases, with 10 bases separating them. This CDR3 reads CATSATRVGELFF. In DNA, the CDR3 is TGTGCCACCAGTGCAACTAGGGTCGGGGAGCTGTTTTTT.

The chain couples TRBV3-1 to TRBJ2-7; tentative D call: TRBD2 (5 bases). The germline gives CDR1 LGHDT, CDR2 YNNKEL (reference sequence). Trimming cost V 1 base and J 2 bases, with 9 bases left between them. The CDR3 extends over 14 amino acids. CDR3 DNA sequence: TGTGCCAGCAGCCAAGCCCCTAGCACCTACGAGCAGTACTTC. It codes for CASSQAPSTYEQYF.

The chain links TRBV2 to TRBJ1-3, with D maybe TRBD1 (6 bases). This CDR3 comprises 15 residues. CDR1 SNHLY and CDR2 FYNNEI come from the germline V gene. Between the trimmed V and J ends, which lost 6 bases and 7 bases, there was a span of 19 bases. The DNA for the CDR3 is TGTGCCAGCAGCTCGGGGGCGGCGGTGGGCAACACCATATATTTT. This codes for CASSSGAAVGNTIYF.

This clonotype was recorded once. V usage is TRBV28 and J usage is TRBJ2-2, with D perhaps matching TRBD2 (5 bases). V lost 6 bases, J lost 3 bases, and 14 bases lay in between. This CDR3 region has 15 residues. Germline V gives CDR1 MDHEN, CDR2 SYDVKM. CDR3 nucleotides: TGTGCCAGCAGCCTTCGGGGAATTCACACCGGGGAGCTGTTTTTT. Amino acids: CASSLRGIHTGELFF.

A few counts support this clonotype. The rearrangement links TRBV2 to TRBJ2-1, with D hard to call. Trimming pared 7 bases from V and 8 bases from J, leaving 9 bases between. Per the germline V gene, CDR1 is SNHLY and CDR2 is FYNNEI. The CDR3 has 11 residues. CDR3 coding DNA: TGTGCCAGCAAGTTCCAGTATGAGCAGTTCTTC. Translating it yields CASKFQYEQFF.

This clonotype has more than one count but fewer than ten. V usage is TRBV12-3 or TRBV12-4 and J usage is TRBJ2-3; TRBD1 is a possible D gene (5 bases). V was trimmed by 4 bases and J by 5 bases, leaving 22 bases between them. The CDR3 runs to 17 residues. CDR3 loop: CASSSAIGAMRLDTQYF. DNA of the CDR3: TGTGCCAGCAGTTCCGCCATTGGGGCCATGCGGCTAGATACGCAGTATTTT.

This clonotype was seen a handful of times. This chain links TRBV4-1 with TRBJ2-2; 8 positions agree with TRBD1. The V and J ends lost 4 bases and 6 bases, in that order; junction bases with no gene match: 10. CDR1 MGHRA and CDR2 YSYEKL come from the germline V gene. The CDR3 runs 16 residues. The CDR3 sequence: CASSPEIGQGSGELFF. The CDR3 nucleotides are TGCGCCAGCAGCCCAGAGATTGGACAGGGATCCGGGGAGCTGTTTTTT.

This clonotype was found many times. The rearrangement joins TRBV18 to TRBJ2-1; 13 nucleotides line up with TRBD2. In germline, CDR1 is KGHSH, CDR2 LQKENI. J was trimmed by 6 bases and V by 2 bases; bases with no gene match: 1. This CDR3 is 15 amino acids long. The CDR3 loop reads CASSPRLAGGNEQFF. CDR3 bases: TGTGCCAGCTCACCAAGACTAGCGGGGGGCAATGAGCAGTTCTTC.

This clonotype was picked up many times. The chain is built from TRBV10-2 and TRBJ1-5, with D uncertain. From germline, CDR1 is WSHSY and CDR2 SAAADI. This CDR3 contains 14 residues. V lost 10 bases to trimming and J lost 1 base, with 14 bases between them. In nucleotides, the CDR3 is TGCGCCACCCTCCAGGACGGAAGCAATCAGCCCCAGCATTTT. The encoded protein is CATLQDGSNQPQHF.

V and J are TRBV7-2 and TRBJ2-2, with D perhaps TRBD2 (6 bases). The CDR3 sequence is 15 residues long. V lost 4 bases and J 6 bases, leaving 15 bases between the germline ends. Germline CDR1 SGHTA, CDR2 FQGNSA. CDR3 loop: CASSYGGIVPGELFF. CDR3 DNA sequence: TGTGCCAGCAGCTATGGGGGGATTGTGCCCGGGGAGCTGTTTTTT.

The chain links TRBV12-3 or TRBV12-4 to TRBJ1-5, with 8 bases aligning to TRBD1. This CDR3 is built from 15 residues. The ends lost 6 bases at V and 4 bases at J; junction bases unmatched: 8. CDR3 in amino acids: CASRHGQGGNQPQHF. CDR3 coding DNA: TGTGCCAGCAGGCATGGACAGGGTGGGAATCAGCCCCAGCATTTT.

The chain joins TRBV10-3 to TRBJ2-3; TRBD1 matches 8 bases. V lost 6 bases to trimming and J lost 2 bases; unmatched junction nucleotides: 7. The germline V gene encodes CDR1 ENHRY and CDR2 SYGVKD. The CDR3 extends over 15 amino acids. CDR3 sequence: CAISSGTGFTDTQYF. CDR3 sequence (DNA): TGTGCCATCAGCTCCGGGACAGGATTCACAGATACGCAGTATTTT.

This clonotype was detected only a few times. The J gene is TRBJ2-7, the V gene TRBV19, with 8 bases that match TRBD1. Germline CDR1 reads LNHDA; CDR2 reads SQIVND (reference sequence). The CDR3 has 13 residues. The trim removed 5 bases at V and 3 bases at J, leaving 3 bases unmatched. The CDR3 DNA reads TGTGCCAGTAGTTCCACAGGGGGCTACGAGCAGTACTTC. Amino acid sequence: CASSSTGGYEQYF.

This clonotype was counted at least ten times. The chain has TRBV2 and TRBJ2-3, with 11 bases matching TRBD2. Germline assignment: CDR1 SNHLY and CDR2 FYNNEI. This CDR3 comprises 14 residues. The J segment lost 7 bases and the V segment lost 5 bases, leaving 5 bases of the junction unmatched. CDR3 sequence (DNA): TGTGCCAGCAGTCTAGCGGGGGGCACGAATACGCAGTATTTT. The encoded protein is CASSLAGGTNTQYF. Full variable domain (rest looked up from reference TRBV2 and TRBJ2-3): EPEVTQTPSHQVTQMGQEVILRCVPISNHLYFYWYRQILGQKVEFLVSFYNNEISEKSEIFDDQFSVERPDGSNFTLKIRSTKLEDSAMYFCASSLAGGTNTQYFGPGTRLTVL.

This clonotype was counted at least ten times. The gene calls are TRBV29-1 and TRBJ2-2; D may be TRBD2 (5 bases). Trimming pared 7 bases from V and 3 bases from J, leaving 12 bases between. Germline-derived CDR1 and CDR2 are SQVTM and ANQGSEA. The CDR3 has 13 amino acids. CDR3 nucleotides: TGCAGCGGCGAGAGGGCCGACACCGGGGAGCTGTTTTTT. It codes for CSGERADTGELFF.

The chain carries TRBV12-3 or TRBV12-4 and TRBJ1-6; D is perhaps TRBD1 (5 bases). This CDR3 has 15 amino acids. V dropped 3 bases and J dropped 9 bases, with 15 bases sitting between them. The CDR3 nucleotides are TGTGCCAGCAGTTTTCTGGGACTCCCGGGTTCACCCCTCCACTTT. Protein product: CASSFLGLPGSPLHF.